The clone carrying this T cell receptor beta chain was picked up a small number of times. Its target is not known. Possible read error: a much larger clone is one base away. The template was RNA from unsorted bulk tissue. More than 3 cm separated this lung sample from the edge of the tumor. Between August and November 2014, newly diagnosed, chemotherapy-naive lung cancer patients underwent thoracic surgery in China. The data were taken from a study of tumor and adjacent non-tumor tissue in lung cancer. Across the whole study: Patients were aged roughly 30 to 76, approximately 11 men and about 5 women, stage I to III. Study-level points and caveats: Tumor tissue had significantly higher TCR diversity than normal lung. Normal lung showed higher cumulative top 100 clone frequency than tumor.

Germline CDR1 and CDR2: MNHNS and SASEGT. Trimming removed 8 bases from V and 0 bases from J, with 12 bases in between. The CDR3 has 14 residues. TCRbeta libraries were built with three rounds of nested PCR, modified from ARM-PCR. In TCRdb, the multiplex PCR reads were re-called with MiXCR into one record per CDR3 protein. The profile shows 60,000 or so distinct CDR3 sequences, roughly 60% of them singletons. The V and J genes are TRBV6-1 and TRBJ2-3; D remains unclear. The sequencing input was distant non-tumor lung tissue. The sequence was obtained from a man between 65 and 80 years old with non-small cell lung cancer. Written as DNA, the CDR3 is TGTGCCAGCGTGGCGGACCCGAGCACAGATACGCAGTATTTT. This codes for CASVADPSTDTQYF.